This TCR beta chain was identified during a study of blood T cell repertoires in COVID-19. Study-wide background: From the United States, Italy and Spain came samples of acute and convalescent COVID-19. From T cells, B-cell-depleted T cells, or PBMCs came the material, which was cDNA or gDNA.

Source study methods: Amplification with reference gene primers provided the estimates of nucleated cell counts. TCRdb keeps only in-frame clones here, not all; method: immunoSEQ multiplex PCR. Clone size and V and J calls were adopted from that table, with D and trimming inferred from the DNA. The data hold 200,000 to 300,000 clones, with approximately 89% observed a single time. Those who participated ranged in age from roughly 18 to 89 years and resided in under 25 US areas. Germline CDR1 is GTSNPN and CDR2 is SVGIG (reference sequence). The CDR3 loop spans 14 amino acids. V lost 1 base to trimming and J lost 7 bases; unmatched junction nucleotides: 3.

Source material: PBMCs or T cells enriched from blood (not recorded which). The sequence came from a woman between 35 and 50 years old with acute COVID-19. The chain recombines TRBV30 with TRBJ1-5; TRBD1 matches 11 bases. CDR3 in amino acids: CAWSGTGGQQPQHF. The CDR3 DNA is TGTGCCTGGAGTGGGACAGGGGGCCAACAGCCCCAGCATTTT.